One and the same sample provided the 30 T cell receptor beta chains below, sequenced in a study of molecular identifiers for immune sequencing clone quantification. One entry per CDR3 protein, called by TCRdb with MiXCR from the PCR reads. Of about 630,000 distinct CDR3 sequences in the sample, roughly 27% were seen once. The sequenced sample was naive CD8+ T cells from blood, with Jurkat cell RNA spiked in. Subset given: FACS-sorted CD8+CD4-CCR7+CD45RA+ naive T cells. The receptors derive from a human donor in good health. Some libraries in this study had Jurkat cell RNA spiked in.

The sample holds many counts of this clonotype. V usage is TRBV9 and J usage is TRBJ2-3; 9 positions agree with TRBD2. The CDR3 consists of 14 residues. Germline assignment: CDR1 SGDLS and CDR2 YYNGEE. The junction had 2 bases not matched to a gene; V was cut back by 3 bases and J by 3 bases. CDR3 sequence: CASSEGLATDTQYF. The CDR3 DNA reads TGTGCCAGCAGCGAGGGACTAGCAACAGATACGCAGTATTTT.

V is TRBV7-6 and J is TRBJ2-7, with 7 nucleotides matching TRBD1. Trimming cost V 5 bases and J 6 bases; bases outside gene matches: 10. This CDR3 is built from 14 residues. Germline CDR1 reads SGHVS; CDR2 reads FNYEAQ. This CDR3 is CASSRTGEYGEQYF. The CDR3, as DNA: TGTGCCAGCAGCCGCACAGGGGAGTATGGCGAGCAGTACTTC.

This clonotype was recorded only once. It may be a read error: a sequence one base away is much more abundant. V and J are TRBV7-9 and TRBJ2-5; no definite D call. The CDR3 extends over 15 amino acids. Germline V gives CDR1 SEHNR, CDR2 FQNEAQ (reference sequence). The CDR3 loop reads CARSSTTYREETQYF. The DNA for the CDR3 is TGTGCCCGCAGCTCAACCACATACAGAGAAGAGACCCAGTACTTC.

Many counts were recorded for this clonotype. V is TRBV5-1 and J is TRBJ1-1, with D tentatively TRBD1 (5 bases). Per germline, CDR1 SGHRS and CDR2 YFSETQ. CDR3 length: 14 amino acids. With 4 bases removed from V and 6 bases from J, the gap between germline ends came to 16 bases. For the CDR3, the DNA is TGCGCCAGCAGCCCAGTTGGGGGGGATGCTGAAGCTTTCTTT. Encoded protein: CASSPVGGDAEAFF.

This clonotype has at least ten counts. The J gene is TRBJ2-3, the V gene TRBV9; possible D gene TRBD2, 6 bases. The CDR3 has 15 amino acids. V lost 0 bases and J lost 2, with 10 bases in between. Per germline, CDR1 SGDLS and CDR2 YYNGEE. This CDR3 is CASSVAAGITDTQYF. In DNA form, the CDR3 reads TGTGCCAGCAGCGTAGCCGCGGGAATCACAGATACGCAGTATTTT.

This clonotype was seen a handful of times. V gene TRBV19 combines with J gene TRBJ2-7, with no clear D. The length of the CDR3 is 15 residues. The V gene's germline CDR1 is LNHDA and CDR2 SQIVND (reference sequence). Between the trimmed V and J ends, which lost 3 bases and 4 bases, there was a span of 16 bases. The chain's CDR3 is CASSIAAMSLYEQYF. CDR3 nucleotides: TGTGCCAGTAGTATTGCCGCCATGAGTTTGTACGAGCAGTACTTC.

This clonotype has just a few counts. The chain recombines TRBV9 with TRBJ1-2, with D tentatively TRBD1 (6 bases). The CDR3 has 17 residues. The germline V and J ends were trimmed by 0 bases and 3 bases, with 18 bases remaining between them. CDR1 is SGDLS and CDR2 is YYNGEE in the germline V gene. In nucleotides, the CDR3 is TGTGCCAGCAGCGTAGAGTCCCCCCCGGGGGCATACTATGGCTACACCTTC. The encoded protein is CASSVESPPGAYYGYTF.

This clonotype was counted many times. The V and J genes are TRBV27 and TRBJ1-5; the match to TRBD1 covers 8 bases. CDR1 MNHEY and CDR2 SMNVEV come from the germline V gene (reference sequence). This CDR3 spans 15 amino acids. The ends lost 2 bases at V and 4 bases at J; junction bases unmatched: 4. The CDR3 bases are TGTGCCAGCAGTTTACCGGACAGGGTAAATCAGCCCCAGCATTTT. This sequence encodes CASSLPDRVNQPQHF.

The chain carries TRBV27 and TRBJ2-7, with D possibly matching TRBD1 (5 bases). CDR1 is MNHEY, CDR2 SMNVEV, per germline (reference sequence). Trimming removed 0 bases at V and 2 bases at J, with 11 bases between. This CDR3 has 15 amino acids. The CDR3 nucleotides are TGTGCCAGCAGTTTATCGATAGGGGAACCCTACGAGCAGTACTTC. Encoded protein: CASSLSIGEPYEQYF.

This clonotype was counted once. The V gene is TRBV4-3, the J gene TRBJ2-7; 9 bases align to TRBD2. The V gene's germline CDR1 is LGHNA and CDR2 YSLEER. After removal of 1 base from V and 4 bases from J, the junction contained 5 bases not matched to a gene. This CDR3 comprises 15 residues. The CDR3 DNA reads as TGCGCCAGCAGCCAAGGTAGCGGGAGACAATACGAGCAGTACTTC. As protein: CASSQGSGRQYEQYF.

In this sample, this clonotype turned up many times. The chain combines TRBV6-5 with TRBJ2-5, with a possible D match to TRBD1 (6 bases). The CDR3 has 15 amino acids. V was pared by 2 bases and J by 4 bases, with 14 bases between. Per the germline V gene, CDR1 is MNHEY and CDR2 is SVGAGI. CDR3 sequence (DNA): TGTGCCAGCAGTTACGGTCAGGGGCTCAGAGAGACCCAGTACTTC. It yields the protein CASSYGQGLRETQYF.

Remarks on this clonotype: Being one base from a much bigger clone, this may be a read error. The V call is TRBV7-9, the J call TRBJ2-2; D may be TRBD2 (5 bases). The CDR3 is 18 residues long. Looked up from germline, CDR1 is SEHNR and CDR2 is FQNEAQ (reference sequence). CDR3 amino acids: CASSPTLQFTGLSGELLF. CDR3 DNA sequence: TGTGCCAGCAGCCCGACATTACAGTTTACGGGGTTGTCCGGGGAGCTGCTTTTT.

A word on this clonotype: At one of its ends the junction is not consistent with the germline gene, which may arise from a read error. V gene TRBV18 combines with J gene TRBJ1-1; D is perhaps TRBD1 (6 bases). Germline CDR1 reads KGHSH; CDR2 reads LQKENI. The CDR3 covers 16 residues. CDR3 DNA: TGTGCCAGCTCTCGAGAAGGGGGGGCCCCGGGCACTGAAACTTTCTTT. The encoded protein is CASSREGGAPGTETFF.

The J gene is TRBJ1-2, the V gene TRBV27; no clear D. The V gene's germline CDR1 is MNHEY and CDR2 SMNVEV (reference sequence). Between the trimmed V and J ends, which lost 7 bases and 2 bases, there was a span of 17 bases. This CDR3 comprises 15 residues. The CDR3 DNA reads TGTGCCAGCATGGAGGTGTGGAATTTGAACTATGGCTACACCTTC. Protein: CASMEVWNLNYGYTF.

With regard to this clonotype: A much larger clone lies a single base off, so this may be a read error. The V gene is TRBV7-2, the J gene TRBJ1-5; 7 bases agree with TRBD1. V gave up 8 bases and J gave up 5 bases; unmatched junction bases: 12. The CDR3 is 15 amino acids. Germline CDR1 SGHTA, CDR2 FQGNSA. The CDR3: CASGPTTGPYQPQHF. Written as DNA, the CDR3 is TGTGCCAGCGGCCCCACGACAGGGCCTTATCAGCCCCAGCATTTT. Full variable domain (remainder filled in from reference TRBV7-2 and TRBJ1-5): GAGVSQSPSNKVTEKGKDVELRCDPISGHTALYWYRQSLGQGLEFLIYFQGNSAPDKSGLPSDRFSAERTGGSVSTLTIQRTQQEDSAVYLCASGPTTGPYQPQHFGDGTRLSIL.

This clonotype was detected a few times. The rearrangement joins TRBV20-1 to TRBJ2-5, with D maybe TRBD2 (7 bases). This CDR3 has 15 amino acids. The V and J ends lost 2 bases and 2 bases respectively, with 15 bases between them. From germline, CDR1 is DFQATT and CDR2 SNEGSKA (reference sequence). CDR3 sequence: CSARWEGGTQETQYF. For the CDR3, the DNA is TGCAGTGCTAGATGGGAGGGGGGAACACAAGAGACCCAGTACTTC.

The CDR3 coding sequence is TGCGCCAGCAGCACCCTGTCTGGCAGCTTCTACGAGCAGTACTTC. Amino acid sequence: CASSTLSGSFYEQYF. This chain connects TRBV5-1 to TRBJ2-7; D gene ambiguous. V lost 4 bases to trimming and J lost 3 bases, with 17 bases between them. Looked up from germline, CDR1 is SGHRS and CDR2 is YFSETQ. The CDR3 covers 15 residues.

Only a few counts were recorded for this clonotype. The gene calls are TRBV4-3 and TRBJ2-1; D not certain. This CDR3 is 16 amino acids long. From germline, CDR1 is LGHNA and CDR2 YSLEER. With 4 bases removed from V and 5 bases from J, the gap between germline ends came to 18 bases. The CDR3, as DNA: TGCGCCAGCAGCCCCACCGGCGATAGCTGGGACAATGAGCAGTTCTTC. Encoded protein: CASSPTGDSWDNEQFF.

This clonotype came up many times. The chain couples TRBV12-5 to TRBJ1-6; the D gene is possibly TRBD1 (6 bases). V was shortened by 5 bases and J by 5 bases, with 10 bases between the two germline ends. This CDR3 comprises 14 residues. Germline values: CDR1 LGHNT, CDR2 FRNRAP. Written as DNA, the CDR3 is TGTGCTAGTGGTCGGGACACAAATAATTCACCCCTCCACTTT. Translated: CASGRDTNNSPLHF.

Worth noting for this clonotype: A read error may explain this, as a much larger clone is one base away. This chain uses TRBV7-6 with TRBJ2-7; D tentatively reads TRBD1 or TRBD2 (5 bases each). The CDR3 sequence is 14 residues long. CDR1 and CDR2 from the germline V gene are SGHVS and FNYEAQ. V was pared by 1 base and J by 6 bases, with 13 bases between. Here the CDR3 DNA reads TGTGCCAGCAGCTTAGGAAAGGCTGGGGGCGAGCAGTACTTC. It codes for CASSLGKAGGEQYF. The full variable domain, its missing parts supplied by reference TRBV7-6 and TRBJ2-7, is GAGVSQSPRYKVTKRGQDVALRCDPISGHVSLYWYRQALGQGPEFLTYFNYEAQQDKSGLPNDRFSAERPEGSISTLTIQRTEQRDSAMYRCASSLGKAGGEQYFGPGTRLTVT.

Here the CDR3 reads CASSNSGAPGNEQFF. In nucleotides, the CDR3 is TGTGCCAGCAGTAACAGCGGGGCCCCCGGCAATGAGCAGTTCTTC. This sequence joins TRBV12-3 or TRBV12-4 and TRBJ2-1; 7 bases fit TRBD2. This CDR3 comprises 15 residues. V lost 5 bases to trimming and J lost 6 bases; unmatched junction nucleotides: 10.

This clonotype was found a few times. The rearrangement uses TRBV5-6 and TRBJ1-2; no firm D call. V lost 0 bases to trimming and J lost 4 bases, with 13 bases between them. Looked up from germline, CDR1 is SGHDT and CDR2 is YYEEEE. This CDR3 is built from 15 residues. This CDR3 is CASSLGTPGGYGYTF. Written as DNA, the CDR3 is TGTGCCAGCAGCTTGGGGACTCCCGGTGGCTATGGCTACACCTTC.

This clonotype was detected many times. The chain joins TRBV6-5 to TRBJ1-6, with D tentatively TRBD1 (5 bases). Trimming took 0 bases from V and 7 from J, leaving 13 bases between them. CDR1 and CDR2 from the germline V gene are MNHEY and SVGAGI. The CDR3 length is 16 residues. In DNA, the CDR3 is TGTGCCAGCAGTTACTCGACTCAGGGACGAAATTCACCCCTCCACTTT. Translated, it gives CASSYSTQGRNSPLHF.

This clonotype was seen only a few times. The rearrangement uses TRBV1 and TRBJ2-3; TRBD1, the table's D call, was not compared with the DNA. TRBV1 is a documented pseudogene. The CDR3 consists of 16 residues. The CDR3 here is CTSSQDAGTSTDTQYF. CDR3 nucleotides: TGCACCAGCAGCCAAGATGCCGGGACTAGCACAGATACGCAGTATTTT.

This clonotype was seen ten or more times. The rearrangement links TRBV28 to TRBJ2-3; D not certain. Trimming removed 5 bases from V and 2 bases from J, with 11 bases in between. The germline CDR1 and CDR2 sequences are MDHEN and SYDVKM. CDR3 length equals 14 residues. The CDR3 sequence: CASSQDTLTDTQYF. CDR3 sequence (DNA): TGTGCCAGCAGTCAGGATACCCTCACAGATACGCAGTATTTT.

Notes on this clonotype: This may be a read error: a much more frequent sequence differs by one nucleotide. The chain has TRBV7-9 and TRBJ2-1; either TRBD1 or TRBD2 may fit D (6 bases each). The germline gives CDR1 SEHNR, CDR2 FQNEAQ (reference sequence). The V end lost 5 bases, the J end lost 2 bases, and 16 bases lay between the germline ends. The CDR3 spans 16 residues. The CDR3 spells CASSPEGGGPYNEQFF. The CDR3, as DNA: TGTGCCAGCAGCCCCGAGGGTGGGGGGCCCTACAATGAGCAGTTCTTC.

This clonotype showed up many times. This chain's CDR3 is CASSYYGEQYF. CDR3 coding DNA: TGTGCCAGCAGTTACTATGGGGAGCAGTACTTC. V gene TRBV6-5 combines with J gene TRBJ2-7; no firm D call. V was trimmed by 1 base and J by 7 bases, leaving 5 bases between them. The CDR3 is made up of 11 amino acids. CDR1 MNHEY and CDR2 SVGAGI come from the germline V gene.

V and J are TRBV7-9 and TRBJ2-7, with 9 bases matching TRBD1. V dropped 5 bases and J dropped 3; count of bases not matched to a gene: 20. The CDR3 is made up of 19 amino acids. Germline CDR1 is SEHNR and CDR2 is FQNEAQ (reference sequence). The CDR3 DNA sequence: TGTGCCAGCAGCCCTTTAACCCTTCAAGACAGGGGGAGATTCTACGAGCAGTACTTC. It yields the protein CASSPLTLQDRGRFYEQYF.

The chain recombines TRBV28 with TRBJ2-7; D might be TRBD2 (5 bases). In germline, CDR1 is MDHEN, CDR2 SYDVKM. Trimming stripped 7 bases from V and 3 bases from J, with 16 bases between. The CDR3 sequence is 14 residues long. The CDR3 bases are TGTGCCAGCAATTTTTTTAACCGGGACTACGAGCAGTACTTC. Encoded protein: CASNFFNRDYEQYF.

This clonotype came up many times. J is TRBJ1-1 and V is TRBV5-1, with 8 positions matching TRBD1. V trimming: 0 bases; J trimming: 3 bases; junction bases outside the gene matches: 4. Germline V CDR1 and CDR2: SGHRS, YFSETQ. This CDR3 spans 15 amino acids. CDR3 nucleotides: TGCGCCAGCAGCTTGGTCCAGGGGGCGTACACTGAAGCTTTCTTT. Amino acids: CASSLVQGAYTEAFF.